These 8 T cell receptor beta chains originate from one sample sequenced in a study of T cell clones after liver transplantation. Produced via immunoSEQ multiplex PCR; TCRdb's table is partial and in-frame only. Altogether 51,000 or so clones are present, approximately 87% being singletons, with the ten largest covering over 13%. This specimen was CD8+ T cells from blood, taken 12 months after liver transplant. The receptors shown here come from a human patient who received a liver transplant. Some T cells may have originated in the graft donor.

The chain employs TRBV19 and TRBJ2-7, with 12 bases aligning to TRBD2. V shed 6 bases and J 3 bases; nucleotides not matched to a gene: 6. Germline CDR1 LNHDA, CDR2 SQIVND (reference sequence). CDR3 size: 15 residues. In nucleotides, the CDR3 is TGTGCCAGTAGCCCTGGGACTAGCGGGTACTACGAGCAGTACTTC. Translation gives CASSPGTSGYYEQYF.

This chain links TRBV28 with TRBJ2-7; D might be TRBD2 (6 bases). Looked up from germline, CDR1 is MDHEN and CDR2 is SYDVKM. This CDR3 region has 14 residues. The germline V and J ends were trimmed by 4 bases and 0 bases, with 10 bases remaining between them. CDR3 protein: CASSSGLSSYEQYF. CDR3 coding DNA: TGTGCCAGCAGTTCAGGACTAAGCTCCTACGAGCAGTACTTC.

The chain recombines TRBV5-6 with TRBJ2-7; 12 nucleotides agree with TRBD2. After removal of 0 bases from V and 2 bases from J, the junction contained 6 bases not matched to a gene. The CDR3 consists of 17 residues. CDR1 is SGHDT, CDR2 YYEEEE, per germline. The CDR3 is CASSLVQPSGRAYEQYF. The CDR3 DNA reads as TGTGCCAGCAGCTTGGTCCAGCCTAGCGGGAGGGCCTACGAGCAGTACTTC.

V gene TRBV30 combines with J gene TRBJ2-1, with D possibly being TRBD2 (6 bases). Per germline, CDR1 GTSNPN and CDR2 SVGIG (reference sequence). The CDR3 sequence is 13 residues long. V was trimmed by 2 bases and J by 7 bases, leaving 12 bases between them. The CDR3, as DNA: TGTGCCTGGAGTTACGGGGGAGAGAATGAGCAGTTCTTC. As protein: CAWSYGGENEQFF.

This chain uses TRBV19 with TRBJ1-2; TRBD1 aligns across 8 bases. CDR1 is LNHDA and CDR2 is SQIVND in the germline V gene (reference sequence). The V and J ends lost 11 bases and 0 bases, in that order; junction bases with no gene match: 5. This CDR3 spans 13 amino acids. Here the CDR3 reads CASWDRPNYGYTF. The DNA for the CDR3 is TGTGCCTCCTGGGACAGGCCTAACTATGGCTACACCTTC. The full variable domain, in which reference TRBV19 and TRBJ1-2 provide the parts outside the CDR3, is DGGITQSPKYLFRKEGQNVTLSCEQNLNHDAMYWYRQDPGQGLRLIYYSQIVNDFQKGDIAEGYSVSREKKESFPLTVTSAQKNPTAFYLCASWDRPNYGYTFGSGTRLTVV.

CDR3: CASSFGTGAREQYF. CDR3 DNA sequence: TGTGCCAGCAGTTTCGGGACAGGAGCCAGGGAGCAGTACTTC. The rearrangement joins TRBV28 to TRBJ2-7; 8 bases fit TRBD1. The junction had 8 bases not matched to a gene; V was cut back by 3 bases and J by 7 bases. The length of the CDR3 is 14 residues. Germline V gene data show CDR1 as MDHEN and CDR2 as SYDVKM.

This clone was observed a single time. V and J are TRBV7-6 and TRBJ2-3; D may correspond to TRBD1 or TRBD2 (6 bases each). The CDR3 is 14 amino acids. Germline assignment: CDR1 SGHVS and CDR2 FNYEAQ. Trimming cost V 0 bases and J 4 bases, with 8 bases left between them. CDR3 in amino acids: CASSLAGGADTQYF. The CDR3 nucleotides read TGTGCCAGCAGCTTAGCGGGGGGCGCAGATACGCAGTATTTT.

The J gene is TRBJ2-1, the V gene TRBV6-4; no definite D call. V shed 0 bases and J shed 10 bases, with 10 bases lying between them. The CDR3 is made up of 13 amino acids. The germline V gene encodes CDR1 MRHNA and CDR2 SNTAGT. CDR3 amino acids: CASSDSPQGEQFF. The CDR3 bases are TGTGCCAGCAGTGACTCTCCGCAAGGGGAGCAGTTCTTC.